The table lists the clone carrying this TCR beta chain with a few counts. The source of the sample is a study of T cells in Graves' hyperthyroidism and ophthalmopathy. No progression to ophthalmopathy during 18 months of follow-up defined stable disease. V was clipped by 3 bases and J by 2 bases, with 9 bases between them. Looked up from germline, CDR1 is KGHSH and CDR2 is LQKENI. The CDR3 length is 14 residues. TCR beta CDR3 sequences were amplified from RNA transcripts. Initially, a first-round RT-PCR of the TCR CDR3 employed the HTBI primer set. TCRdb fed the multiplex PCR reads into MiXCR, producing one record per CDR3 protein. The repertoire holds more than 600,000 distinct CDR3 sequences, roughly 15% seen once, with 8.4% in the top ten.

The sample was blood. The receptor was isolated from a man aged 18 to 29 with Graves' hyperthyroidism. J is TRBJ2-3 and V is TRBV18; D uncertain. The CDR3 region is CASSPGSDTDTQYF. The CDR3 DNA reads as TGTGCCAGCTCACCCGGATCAGACACAGATACGCAGTATTTT.